Below are 12 T cell receptor beta chains sequenced from a single sample in a study of T cells after posttransplantation cyclophosphamide. The table came from immunoSEQ multiplex PCR; TCRdb's copy has only in-frame clones and leaves some out. This sample comprises roughly 42,000 clones, none seen once only. The sequenced sample consisted of PBMCs. These receptor sequences come from a woman aged 45-65 years in good health and a related stem cell transplant donor.

This clone showed up many times. The V call is TRBV7-7, the J call TRBJ2-3; D is unresolved. V lost 4 bases and J lost 1, with 12 bases in between. Germline V gene lookup returns CDR1 SSHAT and CDR2 FNYEAQ (reference sequence). The CDR3 is 15 residues long. CDR3 protein: CASSSGSSRTDTQYF. CDR3 sequence (DNA): TGTGCCAGCAGCTCCGGTTCGAGCCGCACAGATACGCAGTATTTT.

This clone occurred many times. V and J are TRBV30 and TRBJ2-1; 8 positions agree with TRBD1. After removal of 3 bases from V and 7 bases from J, the junction contained 5 bases not matched to a gene. The germline V gene has CDR1 GTSNPN and CDR2 SVGIG (reference sequence). The CDR3 extends over 13 amino acids. CDR3 loop: CAWSGTGGNEQFF. CDR3 nucleotides: TGTGCCTGGAGCGGAACAGGGGGGAATGAGCAGTTCTTC.

This clone has ten or more counts. The chain combines TRBV28 with TRBJ1-3; TRBD1 aligns across 7 bases. The J segment lost 2 bases and the V segment lost 2 bases, leaving 3 bases of the junction unmatched. The germline V gene has CDR1 MDHEN and CDR2 SYDVKM. The length of the CDR3 is 15 residues. CDR3 nucleotide sequence: TGTGCCAGCAGTTTAGGAGGGACAGCTGGAAACACCATATATTTT. This encodes CASSLGGTAGNTIYF.

This clone was seen ten or more times. CDR3 residues: CASSLDRDKNIQYF. The DNA of the CDR3 is TGTGCCAGCAGCTTGGACAGGGACAAAAACATTCAGTACTTC. The gene calls are TRBV7-8 and TRBJ2-4; the match to TRBD1 covers 8 bases. Trimming took 3 bases from V and 3 from J; bases not matched to a gene: 1. Germline loops: CDR1 SGHVS, CDR2 FQNEAQ. CDR3 length: 14 amino acids.

This clone is deemed large. Here the CDR3 reads CASSVQSNTEAFF. As DNA, the CDR3 is TGCGCCAGCAGCGTCCAGTCGAACACTGAAGCTTTCTTT. The chain recombines TRBV5-1 with TRBJ1-1; D unresolved. This CDR3 is built from 13 residues. Trimming pared 4 bases from V and 1 base from J, leaving 8 bases between. CDR1 is SGHRS, CDR2 YFSETQ, per germline. Looking up the rest from reference TRBV5-1 and TRBJ1-1 gives the full variable domain: KAGVTQTPRYLIKTRGQQVTLSCSPISGHRSVSWYQQTPGQGLQFLFEYFSETQRNKGNFPGRFSGRQFSNSRSEMNVSTLELGDSALYLCASSVQSNTEAFFGQGTRLTVV.

In this sample, this clone turned up many times. The rearrangement links TRBV10-2 to TRBJ1-5; D is ambiguous. V dropped 4 bases and J dropped 4 bases, with 8 bases sitting between them. This CDR3 has 13 residues. CDR1 and CDR2 (germline): WSHSY, SAAADI. The CDR3 spells CASSVVVNQPQHF. CDR3 nucleotide sequence: TGCGCCAGCAGTGTGGTAGTAAATCAGCCCCAGCATTTT.

This clone was recorded at least ten times. J is TRBJ2-7 and V is TRBV28, with 10 bases identical to TRBD1. There are 15 residues in the CDR3. With 8 bases clipped from V and 5 bases from J, the junction kept 12 bases outside the gene matches. CDR1 is MDHEN and CDR2 is SYDVKM in the germline V gene. The CDR3 reads CASGFTTGGVHEQYF. In DNA, the CDR3 is TGTGCCAGCGGATTTACGACAGGGGGCGTCCACGAGCAGTACTTC.

Ten or more counts support this clone. J is TRBJ2-2 and V is TRBV19, with a possible D match to TRBD1 (7 bases). Trimming removed 9 bases from V and 3 bases from J, with 17 bases in between. There are 15 residues in the CDR3. CDR1 is LNHDA, CDR2 SQIVND, per germline (reference sequence). CDR3 amino acids: CASLRRRGDTGELFF. CDR3 DNA: TGTGCCAGCCTACGTCGCAGGGGGGACACCGGGGAGCTGTTTTTT.

There are many counts of this clone. The chain combines TRBV18 with TRBJ1-1, with D possibly being TRBD1 (6 bases). The CDR3 consists of 16 residues. The germline V gene has CDR1 KGHSH and CDR2 LQKENI. V shed 3 bases and J shed 5 bases, with 19 bases lying between them. The CDR3 sequence: CASSPYNRARGTEAFF. CDR3 sequence (DNA): TGTGCCAGCTCACCGTATAACAGGGCGAGGGGGACTGAAGCTTTCTTT. The variable domain in full, completed from reference TRBV18 and TRBJ1-1, reads NAGVMQNPRHLVRRRGQEARLRCSPMKGHSHVYWYRQLPEEGLKFMVYLQKENIIDESGMPKERFSAEFPKEGPSILRIQQVVRGDSAAYFCASSPYNRARGTEAFFGQGTRLTVV.

This clone turned up a few times. The V gene is TRBV11-3, the J gene TRBJ2-5; TRBD2 aligns across 10 bases. Trimming removed 1 base from V and 1 base from J; junction bases left unmatched: 3. The CDR3 is made up of 16 amino acids. Germline CDR1 SGHNT, CDR2 YENEEA. The CDR3: CASSLGSGGTQETQYF. CDR3 in DNA: TGTGCCAGCAGCTTAGGTAGCGGGGGGACCCAAGAGACCCAGTACTTC.

This clone was detected ten times or more. This chain links TRBV7-8 with TRBJ1-5, with D uncertain. In germline, CDR1 is SGHVS, CDR2 FQNEAQ. The CDR3 is made up of 14 amino acids. Trimming removed 3 bases at V and 3 bases at J, with 9 bases between. In nucleotides, the CDR3 is TGTGCCAGCAGCTTTGGGCACAACAATCAGCCCCAGCATTTT. It translates to CASSFGHNNQPQHF.

Many counts were recorded for this clone. This chain links TRBV19 with TRBJ1-5, with TRBD1 identical over 10 bases. CDR3 length equals 14 residues. V trimming: 5 bases; J trimming: 6 bases; junction bases outside the gene matches: 4. Per germline, CDR1 LNHDA and CDR2 SQIVND (reference sequence). The CDR3 spells CASSRTGGVQPQHF. DNA of the CDR3: TGTGCCAGTAGTCGGACAGGGGGTGTTCAGCCCCAGCATTTT.